This T cell receptor (beta chain) derives from a study of immune characterization of retroperitoneal liposarcoma. TCRdb reprocessed the PCR reads via MiXCR and lists one record per CDR3 protein. Here the sample spans 8,500 to 11,000 distinct CDR3 sequences, 28% being singletons. This clonotype has at least ten counts. In germline, CDR1 is MNHNY, CDR2 SVGAGI (reference sequence). The length of the CDR3 is 16 residues. This rearrangement joins TRBV6-6 to TRBJ2-1, with D uncertain. TRBJ2-7 explains the end of the DNA better; the J call may be wrong. The TCR originated in a female donor with retroperitoneal liposarcoma. The sample comprised tumor tissue. CDR3 DNA: TGTGCCAGCAGTTACCTCAGCATAAGCTCCTACAATGAGCAGTACTTC. Translation: CASSYLSISSYNEQYF.